One sample yielded the 14 T cell receptor beta chains listed below, sequenced in a study of CD8 T cells in Susac syndrome. The RNA, about 0.45 to 1 ug, was put through reverse transcription using random hexamers. TCRdb passed the immunoSEQ multiplex PCR reads through MiXCR, listing each CDR3 protein once. Among approximately 130,000 distinct CDR3 sequences listed, about 90% were seen once. Material for sequencing was CD8+ T cells from PBMCs. These TCRs come from a human donor with multiple sclerosis.

This chain links TRBV30 with TRBJ2-7; the match to TRBD1 covers 9 bases. Germline trimming cut 5 bases from V and 7 bases from J; bases unmatched to any gene: 9. In germline, CDR1 is GTSNPN, CDR2 SVGIG (reference sequence). The CDR3 spans 13 residues. The CDR3 DNA is TGTGCCTGGTTGGGGACAGGGTCCGAAGAGCAGTACTTC. Protein: CAWLGTGSEEQYF.

The chain combines TRBV29-1 with TRBJ2-7, with D possibly matching TRBD2 (5 bases). This CDR3 contains 12 residues. CDR1 and CDR2 (germline): SQVTM, ANQGSEA. The CDR3 nucleotides are TGCAGGGGGAGATTGGGTATAGAGGAGCAGTACTTC. Translating it yields CRGRLGIEEQYF.

The chain has TRBV20-1 and TRBJ2-1; D is undetermined. Per the germline V gene, CDR1 is DFQATT and CDR2 is SNEGSKA (reference sequence). This CDR3 region has 14 residues. Trimming left V 6 bases short and J 3 bases short, with 15 bases between. CDR3 sequence (DNA): TGCAGTGCCCCGGGCATAGCAGTCTACAATGAGCAGTTCTTC. This sequence encodes CSAPGIAVYNEQFF.

The V and J genes are TRBV4-1 and TRBJ1-2, with 10 bases matching TRBD1. With 1 base clipped from V and 6 bases from J, the junction kept 5 bases outside the gene matches. Germline V lookup: CDR1 MGHRA, CDR2 YSYEKL. The CDR3 length is 15 residues. The CDR3 is CASSQVPGTGDGYTF. The CDR3 DNA sequence: TGCGCCAGCAGCCAAGTTCCCGGGACAGGGGATGGCTACACCTTC.

This clonotype was observed a few times. The genes are TRBV29-1 and TRBJ2-7, with TRBD2 as a possible D gene (6 bases). The CDR3 runs to 12 residues. Deletions cut 4 bases from V and 6 bases from J, with 13 bases between. Germline CDR1 SQVTM, CDR2 ANQGSEA. The CDR3 region is CSVVREYGEQYF. DNA of the CDR3: TGCAGCGTTGTACGGGAGTATGGCGAGCAGTACTTC.

This chain connects TRBV7-9 to TRBJ2-4; the D is unclear. V dropped 6 bases and J dropped 8 bases, with 17 bases sitting between them. Germline CDR1 is SEHNR and CDR2 is FQNEAQ (reference sequence). The CDR3 runs 14 residues. The CDR3 is CASRPLDTAHIQYF. In nucleotides, the CDR3 is TGTGCCAGCAGACCCCTTGACACTGCCCACATTCAGTACTTC.

This clonotype was detected only once. The J gene is TRBJ1-1, the V gene TRBV4-1; 7 nucleotides agree with TRBD1. The length of the CDR3 is 15 residues. V shed 6 bases, J shed 0 bases, and the junction held 7 bases outside the gene matches. CDR1 and CDR2 from the germline V gene are MGHRA and YSYEKL. The CDR3 protein is CASRLSGGMNTEAFF. In DNA, the CDR3 is TGCGCCAGCAGGCTTTCAGGGGGGATGAACACTGAAGCTTTCTTT.

This clonotype has a single count. The CDR3 is CASSHQGQKTEAFF. For the CDR3, the DNA is TGCGCCAGCAGCCATCAGGGGCAGAAGACTGAAGCTTTCTTT. The chain carries TRBV4-1 and TRBJ1-1, with D tentatively TRBD1 (6 bases). Trimming took off 3 bases at V and 5 bases at J, with 13 bases between the two ends. The CDR3 has 14 residues. Germline V lookup: CDR1 MGHRA, CDR2 YSYEKL.

The genes are TRBV19 and TRBJ1-1; no clear D gene. This CDR3 is built from 11 residues. With 4 bases removed from V and 6 bases from J, the gap between germline ends came to 6 bases. Germline V gene lookup returns CDR1 LNHDA and CDR2 SQIVND (reference sequence). The CDR3 nucleotides read TGTGCCAGTAGTAATGGGCCTGAAGCTTTCTTT. Protein product: CASSNGPEAFF.

This chain connects TRBV6-2 or TRBV6-3 to TRBJ2-7; D gene unclear. Trimming pared 7 bases from V and 5 bases from J, leaving 21 bases between. Germline CDR1 reads MNHEY; CDR2 reads SVGEGT. CDR3 length: 15 residues. The CDR3 loop reads CASTSSFYRGHEQYF. The CDR3, as DNA: TGTGCCAGCACCAGCTCGTTTTACAGAGGTCACGAGCAGTACTTC.

The rearrangement joins TRBV18 to TRBJ2-7, with 7 positions matching TRBD1. Trimming cost V 3 bases and J 0 bases; bases outside gene matches: 8. The CDR3 spans 16 residues. CDR1 and CDR2 from the germline V gene are KGHSH and LQKENI. The CDR3 spells CASSPTKGQSSYEQYF. The CDR3 bases are TGTGCCAGCTCACCCACTAAGGGACAGAGCTCCTACGAGCAGTACTTC.

The rearrangement links TRBV2 to TRBJ2-7; perhaps TRBD2 as D (5 bases). Trimming shortened V by 8 bases and J by 4 bases, and 12 bases separated the two germline ends. This CDR3 region has 12 residues. CDR1 and CDR2 (germline): SNHLY, FYNNEI. The DNA of the CDR3 is TGTGCCAGCGCTAGCTCTTATTACGAGCAGTACTTC. Its translation is CASASSYYEQYF.

CDR3 in DNA: TGCAGCGTTGAGGGACCGAGCTCCTACGAGCAGTACTTC. Encoded protein: CSVEGPSSYEQYF. The chain couples TRBV29-1 to TRBJ2-7, with D perhaps assigned TRBD1 or TRBD2 (5 bases each). Germline CDR1 and CDR2: SQVTM and ANQGSEA. The V end was cut by 3 bases, the J end by 0 bases, with 9 bases between. This CDR3 comprises 13 residues.

This chain connects TRBV5-4 to TRBJ2-3; D is ambiguous. Per the germline V gene, CDR1 is SGHNT and CDR2 is YYREEE (reference sequence). The CDR3 sequence is 12 residues long. V was shortened by 0 bases and J by 5 bases, with 4 bases between the two germline ends. The CDR3 DNA reads as TGTGCCAGCAGCTTGGCCGAAGATACGCAGTATTTT. Its protein is CASSLAEDTQYF.